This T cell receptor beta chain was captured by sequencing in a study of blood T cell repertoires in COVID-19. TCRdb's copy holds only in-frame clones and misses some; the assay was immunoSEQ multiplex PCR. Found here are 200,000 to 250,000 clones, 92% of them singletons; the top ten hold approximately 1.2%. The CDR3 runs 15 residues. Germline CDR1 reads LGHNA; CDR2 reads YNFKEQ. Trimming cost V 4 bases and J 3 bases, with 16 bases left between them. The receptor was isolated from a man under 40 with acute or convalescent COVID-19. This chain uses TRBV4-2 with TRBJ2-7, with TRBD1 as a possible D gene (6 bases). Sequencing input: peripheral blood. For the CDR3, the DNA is TGTGCCAGCAGCCGCACAGGGAATTTTCGCTACGAGCAGTACTTC. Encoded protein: CASSRTGNFRYEQYF.